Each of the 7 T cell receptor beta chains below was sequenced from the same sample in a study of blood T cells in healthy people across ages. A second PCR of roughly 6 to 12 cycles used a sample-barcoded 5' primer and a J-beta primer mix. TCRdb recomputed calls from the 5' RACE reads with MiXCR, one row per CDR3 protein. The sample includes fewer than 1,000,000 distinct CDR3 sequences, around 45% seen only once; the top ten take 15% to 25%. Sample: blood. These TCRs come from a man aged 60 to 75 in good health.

In DNA, the CDR3 is TGTGCCAGCTCCGACATTATCACAGATACGCAGTATTTT. Translation: CASSDIITDTQYF. This chain joins TRBV7-2 and TRBJ2-3; no definite D call. The CDR3 is made up of 13 amino acids. V was pared by 8 bases and J by 2 bases, with 11 bases between. CDR1 and CDR2 from the germline V gene are SGHTA and FQGNSA.

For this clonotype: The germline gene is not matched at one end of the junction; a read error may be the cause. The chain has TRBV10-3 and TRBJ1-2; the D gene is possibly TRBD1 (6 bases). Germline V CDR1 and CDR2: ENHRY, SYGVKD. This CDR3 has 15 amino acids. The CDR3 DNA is TGTTCCATCAGTGAGTCTGGGACATTCGCACATGGCTACACCTTC. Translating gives CSISESGTFAHGYTF.

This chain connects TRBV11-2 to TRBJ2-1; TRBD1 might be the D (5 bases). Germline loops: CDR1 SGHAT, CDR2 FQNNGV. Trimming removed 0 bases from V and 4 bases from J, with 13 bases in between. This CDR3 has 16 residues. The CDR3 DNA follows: TGTGCCAGCAGCTTAGATTCTGGGGCAGCGTACAATGAGCAGTTCTTC. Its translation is CASSLDSGAAYNEQFF.

CDR3 sequence reads: CASSLAFPTGELFF. The CDR3 nucleotides read TGTGCCAGCAGCCTCGCCTTTCCCACCGGGGAGCTGTTTTTT. The chain has TRBV27 and TRBJ2-2; no clear D gene. The germline V and J ends were trimmed by 6 bases and 4 bases, with 12 bases remaining between them. The CDR3 totals 14 residues. From germline, CDR1 is MNHEY and CDR2 SMNVEV (reference sequence).

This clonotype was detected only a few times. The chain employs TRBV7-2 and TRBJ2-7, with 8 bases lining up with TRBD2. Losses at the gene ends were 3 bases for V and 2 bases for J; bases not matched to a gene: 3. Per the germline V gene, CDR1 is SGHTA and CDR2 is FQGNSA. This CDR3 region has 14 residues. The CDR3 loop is CASSFSGAAYEQYF. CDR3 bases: TGTGCCAGCAGCTTTAGCGGGGCCGCCTACGAGCAGTACTTC. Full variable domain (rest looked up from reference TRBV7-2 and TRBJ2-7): GAGVSQSPSNKVTEKGKDVELRCDPISGHTALYWYRQSLGQGLEFLIYFQGNSAPDKSGLPSDRFSAERTGGSVSTLTIQRTQQEDSAVYLCASSFSGAAYEQYFGPGTRLTVT.

The chain's CDR3 is CASCSGSYNEQFF. CDR3 bases: TGTGCCAGCTGCTCGGGGTCCTACAATGAGCAGTTCTTC. The rearrangement links TRBV12-3 or TRBV12-4 to TRBJ2-1, with D possibly being TRBD2 (5 bases). This CDR3 has 13 residues. V lost 8 bases to trimming and J lost 1 base, with 9 bases between them.

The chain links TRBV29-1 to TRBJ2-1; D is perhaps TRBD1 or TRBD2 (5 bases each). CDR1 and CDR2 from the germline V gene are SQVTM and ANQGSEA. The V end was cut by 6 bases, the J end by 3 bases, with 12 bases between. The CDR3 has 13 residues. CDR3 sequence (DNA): TGCAGCGTAACCGGGACCGACTACAATGAGCAGTTCTTC. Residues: CSVTGTDYNEQFF.